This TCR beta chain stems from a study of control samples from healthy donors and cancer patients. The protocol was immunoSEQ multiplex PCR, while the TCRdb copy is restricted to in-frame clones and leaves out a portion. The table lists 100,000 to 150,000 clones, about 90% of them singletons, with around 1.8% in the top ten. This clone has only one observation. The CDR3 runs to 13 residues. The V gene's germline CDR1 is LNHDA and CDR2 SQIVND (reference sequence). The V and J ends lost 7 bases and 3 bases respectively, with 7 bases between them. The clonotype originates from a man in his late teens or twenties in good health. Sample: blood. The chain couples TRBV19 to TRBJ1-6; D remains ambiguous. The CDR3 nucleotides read TGTGCCAGTAAAGGAAACTATAATTCACCCCTCCACTTT. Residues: CASKGNYNSPLHF.